The sequence of this T cell receptor (beta chain) was determined in a study of T cells in Graves' hyperthyroidism and ophthalmopathy. Study-level points and caveats: Before onset, by a median of around 6.1 months, the model predicted ophthalmopathy.

Amplification of TCR beta CDR3 regions used RNA as the template. Using the HTBI primer set, a first-round RT-PCR was run on the TCR CDR3. A single record per CDR3 protein comes from TCRdb applying MiXCR to the multiplex PCR reads. The data contain approximately 100,000 distinct CDR3 sequences, 35% to 45% of them seen just once; the ten biggest clones take up approximately 10%. Per the germline V gene, CDR1 is SNHLY and CDR2 is FYNNEI. The CDR3 contains 19 residues when both ends are counted. About this clonotype: What it recognizes is unknown. The limits of the CDR3 on the DNA are not certain, so only TCRdb's listed CDR3 is given.

Based on clinical symptoms, serum thyroxine and TRAb, thyroid ultrasound and orbital computed tomography, diagnoses were reached. Sample: peripheral blood or thyroid tissue (not recorded which). This clonotype was obtained from a woman aged 25 to 45 with Graves' hyperthyroidism. This sequence joins TRBV2 and TRBJ2-5; the D call in the table, TRBD1, was not verified against the DNA. CDR3 sequence reads: CASSWDRAGELFFGETQYF.